The 26 T cell receptor beta chains given below trace back to one sample, sequenced in a study of metastatic and nonmetastatic thyroid tumors. All patients were untreated before thyroid surgery. TCRdb re-called the PCR reads with MiXCR. The table lists about 92,000 clones, 14% to 15% of them singletons, with about 3.9% in the top ten. Sequenced material: blood. These TCRs come from a female donor with papillary thyroid cancer or a benign thyroid nodule (not recorded which). Some clones in this sample may be carry-over from other donors' samples.

This clone was counted ten times or more. The chain carries TRBV6-1 and TRBJ2-3, with 8 nucleotides matching TRBD2. J gave up 0 bases and V 6 bases, and 8 bases lay outside the gene matches. The CDR3 has 16 amino acids. Germline V gene lookup returns CDR1 MNHNS and CDR2 SASEGT. The CDR3 region is CASRAARLASTDTQYF. CDR3 nucleotide sequence: TGTGCCAGCAGGGCAGCACGACTAGCGAGCACAGATACGCAGTATTTT.

In this sample, this clone turned up many times. V is TRBV6-1 and J is TRBJ2-7; the match to TRBD2 covers 13 bases. The V segment lost 4 bases and the J segment 4 bases; nucleotides outside the gene matches: 1. The germline gives CDR1 MNHNS, CDR2 SASEGT. The CDR3 consists of 14 residues. The CDR3 is CASSGTSGGYEQYF. CDR3 coding DNA: TGTGCCAGCAGTGGGACTAGCGGGGGATACGAGCAGTACTTC.

This clone occurred a few times. A read error may be the cause here, since a much bigger clone is one base away. The chain combines TRBV25-1 with TRBJ2-3, with a possible D match to TRBD2 (5 bases). CDR3 length: 11 amino acids. Germline V gene data show CDR1 as MGHDK and CDR2 as SYGVNS. Deletions cut 7 bases from V and 5 bases from J, with 7 bases between. DNA for the CDR3: TGTGCCAGCACGGCGGGAGATACGCAGTATTTT. Its translation is CASTAGDTQYF.

Ten or more counts support this clone. This may be a read error: a much more frequent sequence differs by one nucleotide. Within the sample, other DNA sequences also encode this same CDR3. The chain uses TRBV19 and TRBJ2-7; TRBD1 matches 9 bases. V gave up 8 bases and J gave up 7 bases; unmatched junction bases: 12. Germline lookup yields CDR1 LNHDA and CDR2 SQIVND (reference sequence). This CDR3 spans 14 amino acids. The CDR3 DNA is TGTGCCAGTGCGTTGGACAGGGGTGGCTATGAGCAGTACTTC. Its protein is CASALDRGGYEQYF. The variable domain in full, completed from reference TRBV19 and TRBJ2-7, reads DGGITQSPKYLFRKEGQNVTLSCEQNLNHDAMYWYRQDPGQGLRLIYYSQIVNDFQKGDIAEGYSVSREKKESFPLTVTSAQKNPTAFYLCASALDRGGYEQYFGPGTRLTVT.

This clone was detected ten times or more. The rearrangement joins TRBV7-3 to TRBJ1-1; unclear D gene. CDR1 is SGHTA and CDR2 is FQGTGA in the germline V gene. The CDR3 totals 12 residues. Deletions cut 2 bases from V and 6 bases from J, with 7 bases between. CDR3 nucleotide sequence: TGTGCCAGCAGCTTAGACGGGGCTGAAGCTTTCTTT. It yields the protein CASSLDGAEAFF.

In this sample, this clone turned up a few times. A read error is likely, as this CDR3 ends without the conserved phenylalanine or tryptophan. This chain uses TRBV6-4 with TRBJ2-2; D remains unclear. The V gene lost 3 bases and the J gene lost 4 bases, with 3 bases spanning the gap. The germline gives CDR1 MRHNA, CDR2 SNTAGT. This CDR3 has 12 residues. CDR3 DNA sequence: TGTGCCAGCAGTGAGTGCACCGGGGAGCTGTTTCTT. Its translation: CASSECTGELFL.

This clone was observed a handful of times. Likely a read error: the CDR3 ends without its conserved phenylalanine or tryptophan. V and J are TRBV29-1 and TRBJ1-1; D is unclear. CDR3 length: 12 amino acids. Per the germline V gene, CDR1 is SQVTM and CDR2 is ANQGSEA. Trimming left V 7 bases short and J 1 base short, with 10 bases between. The CDR3 sequence is CSGVLRNTEAFL. In DNA, the CDR3 is TGCAGCGGGGTCCTCAGGAACACTGAAGCTTTCCTT.

This clone has more than one count but fewer than ten. The J gene is TRBJ2-5, the V gene TRBV3-1, with no clear D. CDR1 is LGHDT and CDR2 is YNNKEL in the germline V gene (reference sequence). V was pared by 5 bases and J by 9 bases, with 19 bases between. CDR3 length: 14 amino acids. CDR3 in amino acids: CASSTTKSTESQYF. The CDR3 DNA sequence: TGTGCCAGCAGCACAACAAAATCCACGGAATCCCAGTACTTC.

This clone showed up many times. This chain links TRBV20-1 with TRBJ2-7; D remains unclear. V lost 2 bases, J lost 4 bases, and 15 bases lay in between. This CDR3 has 14 amino acids. Per the germline V gene, CDR1 is DFQATT and CDR2 is SNEGSKA (reference sequence). The CDR3 is CSARPPGPRYEQYF. The CDR3 coding sequence is TGCAGTGCTAGACCTCCGGGCCCTCGTTACGAGCAGTACTTC.

Ten or more counts support this clone. This chain uses TRBV7-2 with TRBJ1-1; D call uncertain. V was trimmed by 5 bases and J by 4 bases, leaving 11 bases between them. Germline V gene sequence: CDR1 SGHTA, CDR2 FQGNSA. The CDR3 consists of 13 residues. CDR3: CASSPRTLTEAFF. CDR3 bases: TGTGCCAGCAGCCCCCGAACTCTCACTGAAGCTTTCTTT.

This clone was detected many times. The V gene is TRBV6-2 or TRBV6-3, the J gene TRBJ1-1, with D possibly matching TRBD1 (6 bases). Trimming removed 5 bases at V and 4 bases at J, with 17 bases between. The CDR3 is 15 amino acids. Per germline, CDR1 MNHEY and CDR2 SVGEGT. This CDR3 reads CASSPQTTGFTEAFF. For the CDR3, the DNA is TGTGCCAGCAGTCCGCAAACTACAGGGTTCACTGAAGCTTTCTTT.

This clone was picked up many times. The chain carries TRBV5-1 and TRBJ2-1, with D perhaps matching TRBD1 or TRBD2 (6 bases each). Trimming left V 5 bases short and J 8 bases short, with 14 bases between. Looked up from germline, CDR1 is SGHRS and CDR2 is YFSETQ. CDR3 length: 13 residues. CDR3 protein: CASSPGGAHEQFF. DNA of the CDR3: TGCGCCAGCAGTCCCGGGGGCGCGCATGAGCAGTTCTTC.

This clone was recorded many times. The chain links TRBV20-1 to TRBJ2-7, with D possibly being TRBD1 (6 bases). Between the trimmed V and J ends, which lost 3 bases and 2 bases, there was a span of 14 bases. In germline, CDR1 is DFQATT, CDR2 SNEGSKA (reference sequence). The CDR3 is made up of 14 amino acids. The CDR3 bases are TGCAGTGCTAGGGACAGCCAACATACCTACGAGCAGTACTTC. This translates into CSARDSQHTYEQYF.

This clone has ten or more counts. The chain combines TRBV7-8 with TRBJ2-7; 8 bases match TRBD1. The CDR3 sequence is 13 residues long. Unmatched junction bases numbered 3, after V lost 8 bases and J lost 0 bases. Germline CDR1 SGHVS, CDR2 FQNEAQ. CDR3 coding DNA: TGTGCCAGCGGACAGGGTTCCTCCTACGAGCAGTACTTC. Its translation: CASGQGSSYEQYF. Filled out from reference TRBV7-8 and TRBJ2-7, the complete variable domain reads GAGVSQSPRYKVAKRGQDVALRCDPISGHVSLFWYQQALGQGPEFLTYFQNEAQLDKSGLPSDRFFAERPEGSVSTLKIQRTQQEDSAVYLCASGQGSSYEQYFGPGTRLTVT.

This clone was observed many times. The CDR3 DNA follows: TGTGCCAGCAGCCCCGACCCTTATAGCAATCAGCCCCAGCATTTT. This translates into CASSPDPYSNQPQHF. This chain uses TRBV3-1 with TRBJ1-5; D is undetermined. This CDR3 comprises 15 residues. CDR1 and CDR2 (germline): LGHDT, YNNKEL (reference sequence). The ends were cut back, 4 bases at V and 0 bases at J, with 10 bases in the middle.

This clone was observed many times. The chain joins TRBV15 to TRBJ1-3, with D tentatively TRBD1 (5 bases). Germline CDR1 is LNHNV and CDR2 is YYDKDF (reference sequence). The CDR3 consists of 17 residues. V was clipped by 0 bases and J by 0 bases, with 12 bases between them. CDR3 region: CATSRDQQGFSGNTIYF. The CDR3 bases are TGTGCCACCAGCAGAGACCAGCAGGGTTTCTCTGGAAACACCATATATTTT.

This clone appeared many times. The V gene is TRBV10-3, the J gene TRBJ1-2; D gene unclear. V was shortened by 6 bases and J by 4 bases, with 18 bases between the two germline ends. The CDR3 has 15 amino acids. Looked up from germline, CDR1 is ENHRY and CDR2 is SYGVKD. The CDR3 loop is CAIRAEPPRLYGYTF. The CDR3, as DNA: TGTGCCATCAGGGCAGAACCTCCCAGGCTCTATGGCTACACCTTC.

This clone was counted at least ten times. The chain is built from TRBV10-3 and TRBJ2-1; a possible D gene is TRBD2 (5 bases). Germline CDR1 and CDR2: ENHRY and SYGVKD. V lost 0 bases and J lost 10, with 16 bases in between. This CDR3 comprises 15 residues. The CDR3 loop is CAISESSRVSWEQFF. The DNA of the CDR3 is TGTGCCATCAGTGAGTCTTCGCGGGTATCTTGGGAGCAGTTCTTC.

Of note for this clone: One base away lies a much larger clone, so this may be a sequencing read error. V is TRBV20-1 and J is TRBJ1-5; 7 bases map to TRBD1. J was trimmed by 4 bases and V by 4 bases; bases with no gene match: 13. Germline loops: CDR1 DFQATT, CDR2 SNEGSKA (reference sequence). This CDR3 is built from 16 residues. The CDR3 sequence is CSAIDVRQGPNQPQHF. In DNA form, the CDR3 reads TGCAGTGCTATAGACGTAAGACAGGGACCGAATCAGCCCCAGCATTTT.

This clone was seen at least ten times. The V call is TRBV2, the J call TRBJ1-5; perhaps TRBD1 as D (6 bases). Germline V gene sequence: CDR1 SNHLY, CDR2 FYNNEI. V lost 4 bases to trimming and J lost 4 bases, with 20 bases between them. The length of the CDR3 is 17 residues. For the CDR3, the DNA is TGTGCCAGCAGTGTTTTGGGACCCCTAGGGGGAAATCAGCCCCAGCATTTT. Translated: CASSVLGPLGGNQPQHF.

This clone has a handful of counts. This rearrangement joins TRBV24-1 to TRBJ1-6, with D unresolved. The V end lost 2 bases, the J end lost 3 bases, and 10 bases lay between the germline ends. The germline V gene encodes CDR1 KGHDR and CDR2 SFDVKD. This CDR3 contains 16 residues. CDR3 residues: CATSDCGGHYNSPLHF. CDR3 bases: TGTGCCACCAGTGATTGTGGAGGGCACTATAATTCACCCCTCCACTTT.

The table lists this clone with a few counts. A much more abundant neighbour one base away suggests this may be a read error. This rearrangement joins TRBV6-2 or TRBV6-3 to TRBJ2-3, with unresolved D. Per germline, CDR1 MNHEY and CDR2 SVGEGT. CDR3 length: 17 residues. CDR3 amino acids: CASIYSPGVGIKDTQYF. The CDR3 DNA follows: TGTGCCAGCATTTACTCCCCGGGTGTAGGGATCAAAGATACGCAGTATTTT.

This clone was found many times. The CDR3 DNA reads TGTGCCAGCAGTTCCCATTTGGCAGGGGCGAACGAGCAGTACTTC. It translates to CASSSHLAGANEQYF. The chain recombines TRBV28 with TRBJ2-7; TRBD1 is a possible D gene (6 bases). Germline assignment: CDR1 MDHEN and CDR2 SYDVKM. The CDR3 extends over 15 amino acids. The germline V and J ends were trimmed by 4 bases and 5 bases, with 18 bases remaining between them. Full variable domain (remainder filled in from reference TRBV28 and TRBJ2-7): DVKVTQSSRYLVKRTGEKVFLECVQDMDHENMFWYRQDPGLGLRLIYFSYDVKMKEKGDIPEGYSVSREKKERFSLILESASTNQTSMYLCASSSHLAGANEQYFGPGTRLTVT.

This clone was counted many times. J is TRBJ1-5 and V is TRBV3-1; D unclear. The CDR3 runs 13 residues. Germline CDR1 and CDR2: LGHDT and YNNKEL (reference sequence). Trimming stripped 4 bases from V and 6 bases from J, with 10 bases between. The CDR3 nucleotides read TGTGCCAGCAGCCCCGATAGGGTTCAGCCCCAGCATTTT. Its protein product is CASSPDRVQPQHF.

The gene calls are TRBV20-1 and TRBJ2-7; TRBD1 is a possible D gene (6 bases). V was cut by 2 bases and J by 4 bases, with 27 bases left in between. The CDR3 sequence is 18 residues long. Germline assignment: CDR1 DFQATT and CDR2 SNEGSKA (reference sequence). The CDR3 sequence is CSARTGQIIGGGLYEQYF. The CDR3 bases are TGCAGTGCTAGAACCGGACAGATCATAGGGGGTGGTTTGTACGAGCAGTACTTC.

This clone was observed at least ten times. CDR3 in amino acids: CASKIGQGREEAFF. The CDR3 nucleotides read TGCGCCAGCAAAATTGGGCAGGGACGGGAGGAGGCTTTCTTT. The genes are TRBV5-1 and TRBJ1-1; D is perhaps TRBD1 (5 bases). Germline V gives CDR1 SGHRS, CDR2 YFSETQ. Between the trimmed V and J ends, which lost 6 bases and 11 bases, there was a span of 23 bases. CDR3 length: 14 amino acids.